A selection of T cell receptor beta chains follows, all from one sample in a study of blood T cell repertoires in COVID-19. Sequencing was performed with immunoSEQ multiplex PCR; in TCRdb, only in-frame clones are kept and a portion is missing. The sample comprises around 250,000 clones, 65% to 85% of which are singletons, and 5.7% rests with the top ten. The source material was peripheral blood. These receptors came from a man older than 75 with acute or convalescent COVID-19. CDR3s leave out the opening cysteine and the closing phenylalanine or tryptophan. Fields, in order: J gene, V gene, CDR3 protein.

>TRBJ1-2|TRBV5-8
ASSFIGWQANYGYT
>TRBJ2-1|TRBV5-5
ASSSYDRDTLEQF
>TRBJ2-6|TRBV5-1
ASSLRGSSGANVLT
>TRBJ2-1|TRBV27
ADIQRYGSSYNEQF
>TRBJ2-5|TRBV2
ASSEQRLSQETQY
>TRBJ2-3|TRBV5-1
ASSLRGDNTDTQY
>TRBJ1-2|TRBV19
ASSAGWDGYT
>TRBJ2-1|TRBV7-9
ASSSTSGGSQF
>TRBJ2-6|TRBV27
ASSLSGANVLT
>TRBJ2-5|TRBV19
ASSTGTLQETQY
>TRBJ2-1|TRBV5-1
ASRLPGTSNNEQF
>TRBJ2-3|TRBV5-6
ASSFIPEGTDTQY
>TRBJ1-4|TRBV7-9
ASSLGGPTNEKLF
>TRBJ2-1|TRBV5-1
ASSPTPGTSGRGEQF
>TRBJ2-2|TRBV2
AGSAAPGTGELF
>TRBJ2-3|TRBV9
ASSARLAGDRPDTQY
>TRBJ2-5|TRBV3-1/TRBV3-2
ASSHGLAGGQETQY
>TRBJ2-7|TRBV30
ACPTSGSSYEQY
>TRBJ2-1|TRBV21-1
ASSASGTPYNEQF
>TRBJ1-5|TRBV2
ASSEGGLMGQPQH
>TRBJ2-7|TRBV10-2
ATRSGEGGYEQY
>TRBJ1-1|TRBV5-1
ASSLLGNTEAF
>TRBJ2-7|TRBV9
ASSEGDSGEQY
>TRBJ2-5|TRBV7-2
ASSLIAGAVGETQY
>TRBJ2-2|TRBV13
ASSHGTANTGELF
>TRBJ2-3|TRBV4-1
ASSQDRGSTQY
>TRBJ2-7|TRBV4-1
ASSPRLAAAYEQY
>TRBJ1-1|TRBV19
ASSRKFGGEAF
>TRBJ1-1|TRBV7-8
ASSLGEGGAF
>TRBJ2-2|TRBV19
ASMGLAGGGNTGELF
>TRBJ2-7|TRBV6-5
ASSYTRQSEQY
>TRBJ2-7|TRBV11-2
ASSLVAGGITYEQY
>TRBJ2-3|TRBV5-8
ASSRFTGGDTQY
>TRBJ2-1|TRBV5-4
ASNMGGRNEQF
>TRBJ2-7|TRBV28
ASSLRQAYEQY
>TRBJ2-3|TRBV6-2/TRBV6-3
ASSYSGTGVSDTQY
>TRBJ2-3|TRBV30
AWRKLYRGREDTQY
>TRBJ2-4|TRBV6-1
ASSDVGGPKNIQY
>TRBJ2-2|TRBV20-1
SASSWLAEDTGELF
>TRBJ1-1|TRBV6-5
ASSYDLNTEAF
>TRBJ1-3|TRBV7-9
ASSRGSTGGNTIY
>TRBJ1-2|TRBV4-2
ASSQEGRVELGGYT